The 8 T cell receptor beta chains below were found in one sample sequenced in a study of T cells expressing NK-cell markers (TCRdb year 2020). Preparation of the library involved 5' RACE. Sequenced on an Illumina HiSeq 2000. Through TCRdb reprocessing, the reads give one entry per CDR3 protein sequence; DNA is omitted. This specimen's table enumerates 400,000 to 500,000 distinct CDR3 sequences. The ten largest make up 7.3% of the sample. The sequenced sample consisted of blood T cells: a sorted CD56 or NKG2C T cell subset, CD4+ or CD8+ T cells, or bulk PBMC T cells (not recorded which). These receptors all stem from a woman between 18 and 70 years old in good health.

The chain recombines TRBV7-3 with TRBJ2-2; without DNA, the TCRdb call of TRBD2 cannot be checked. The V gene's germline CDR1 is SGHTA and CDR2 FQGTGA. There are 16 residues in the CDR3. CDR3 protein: CASSLIGGPPTGELFF.

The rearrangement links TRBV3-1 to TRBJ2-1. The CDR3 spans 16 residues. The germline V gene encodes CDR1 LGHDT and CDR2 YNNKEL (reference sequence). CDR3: CASSQDGKSSYNEQFF.

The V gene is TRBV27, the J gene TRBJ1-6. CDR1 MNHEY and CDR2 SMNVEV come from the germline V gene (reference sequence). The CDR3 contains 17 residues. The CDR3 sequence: CASSYLAFFSYNSPLHF.

The CDR3 sequence is CASSPWGEDIQYF. J is TRBJ2-4 and V is TRBV9; TCRdb reports TRBD1, a call that lacks DNA to check it against. This CDR3 is built from 13 residues. CDR1 is SGDLS, CDR2 YYNGEE, per germline.

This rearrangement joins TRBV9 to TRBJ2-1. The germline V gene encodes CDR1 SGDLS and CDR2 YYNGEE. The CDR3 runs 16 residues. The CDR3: CASSAERASSYNEQFF. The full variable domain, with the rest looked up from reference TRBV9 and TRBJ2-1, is DSGVTQTPKHLITATGQRVTLRCSPRSGDLSVYWYQQSLDQGLQFLIQYYNGEERAKGNILERFSAQQFPDLHSELNLSSLELGDSALYFCASSAERASSYNEQFFGPGTRLTVL.

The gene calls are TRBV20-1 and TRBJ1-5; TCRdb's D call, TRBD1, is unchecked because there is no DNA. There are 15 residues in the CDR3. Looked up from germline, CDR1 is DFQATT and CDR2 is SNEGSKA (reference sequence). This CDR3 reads CSAGRDRESNQPQHF.

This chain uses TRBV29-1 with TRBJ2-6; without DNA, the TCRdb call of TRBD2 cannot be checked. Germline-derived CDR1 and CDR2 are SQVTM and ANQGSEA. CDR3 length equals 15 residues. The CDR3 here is CSVVRDTAGANVLTF.

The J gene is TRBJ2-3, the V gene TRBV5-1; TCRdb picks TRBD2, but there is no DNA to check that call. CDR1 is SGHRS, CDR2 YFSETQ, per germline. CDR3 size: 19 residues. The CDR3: CASSLAPDRGTRGADTQYF.